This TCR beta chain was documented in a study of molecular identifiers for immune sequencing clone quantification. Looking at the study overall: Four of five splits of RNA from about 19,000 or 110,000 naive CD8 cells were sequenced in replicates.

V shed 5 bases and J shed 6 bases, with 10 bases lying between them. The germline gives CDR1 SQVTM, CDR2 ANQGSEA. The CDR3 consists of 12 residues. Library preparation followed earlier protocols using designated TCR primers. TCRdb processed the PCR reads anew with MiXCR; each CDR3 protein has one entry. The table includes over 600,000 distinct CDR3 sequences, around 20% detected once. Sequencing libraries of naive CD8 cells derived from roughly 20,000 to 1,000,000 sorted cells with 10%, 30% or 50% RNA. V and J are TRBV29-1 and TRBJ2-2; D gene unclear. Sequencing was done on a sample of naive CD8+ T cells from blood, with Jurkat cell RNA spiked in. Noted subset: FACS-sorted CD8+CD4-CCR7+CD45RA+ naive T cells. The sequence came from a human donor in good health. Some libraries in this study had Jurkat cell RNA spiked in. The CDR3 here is CSVLYVAGELFF. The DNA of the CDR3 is TGCAGCGTTCTTTACGTGGCCGGGGAGCTGTTTTTT.